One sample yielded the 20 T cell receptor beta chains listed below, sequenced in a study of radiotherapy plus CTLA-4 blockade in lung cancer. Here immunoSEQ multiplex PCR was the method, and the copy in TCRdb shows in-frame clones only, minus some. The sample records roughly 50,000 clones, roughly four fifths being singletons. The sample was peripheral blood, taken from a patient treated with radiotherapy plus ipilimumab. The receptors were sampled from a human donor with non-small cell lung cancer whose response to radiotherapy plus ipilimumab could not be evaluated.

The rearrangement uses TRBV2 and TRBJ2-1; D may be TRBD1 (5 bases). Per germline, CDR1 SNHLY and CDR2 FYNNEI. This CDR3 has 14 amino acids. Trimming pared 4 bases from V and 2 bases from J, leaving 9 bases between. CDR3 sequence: CASSAGPPYNEQFF. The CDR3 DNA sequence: TGTGCCAGCAGTGCAGGGCCACCCTACAATGAGCAGTTCTTC.

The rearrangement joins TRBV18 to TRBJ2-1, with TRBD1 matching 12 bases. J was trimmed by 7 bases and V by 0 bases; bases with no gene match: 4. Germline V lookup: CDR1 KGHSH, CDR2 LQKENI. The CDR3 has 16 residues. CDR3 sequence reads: CASSPPGTGGENEQFF. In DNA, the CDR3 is TGTGCCAGCTCACCACCTGGGACAGGGGGCGAAAATGAGCAGTTCTTC.

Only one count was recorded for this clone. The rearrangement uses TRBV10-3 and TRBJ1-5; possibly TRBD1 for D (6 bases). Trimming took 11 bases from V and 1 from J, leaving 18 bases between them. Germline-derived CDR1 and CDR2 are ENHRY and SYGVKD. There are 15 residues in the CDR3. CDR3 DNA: TGTGCCTCGACAGGAGACTTCATAAGCAATCAGCCCCAGCATTTT. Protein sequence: CASTGDFISNQPQHF.

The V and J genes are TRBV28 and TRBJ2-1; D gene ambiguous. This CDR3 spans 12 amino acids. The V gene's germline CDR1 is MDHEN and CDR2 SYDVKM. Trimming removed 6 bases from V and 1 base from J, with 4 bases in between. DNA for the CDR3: TGTGCCAGCAGCCGGTCCTACAATGAGCAGTTCTTC. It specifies CASSRSYNEQFF.

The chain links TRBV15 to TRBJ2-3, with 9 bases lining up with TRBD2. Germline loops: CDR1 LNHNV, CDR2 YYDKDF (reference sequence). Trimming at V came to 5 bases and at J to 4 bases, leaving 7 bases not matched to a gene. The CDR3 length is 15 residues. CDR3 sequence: CATSEGTSRADTQYF. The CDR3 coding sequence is TGTGCCACCAGCGAAGGGACTAGCCGCGCAGATACGCAGTATTTT. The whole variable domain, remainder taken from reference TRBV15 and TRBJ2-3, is DAMVIQNPRYQVTQFGKPVTLSCSQTLNHNVMYWYQQKSSQAPKLLFHYYDKDFNNEADTPDNFQSRRPNTSFCFLDIRSPGLGDTAMYLCATSEGTSRADTQYFGPGTRLTVL.

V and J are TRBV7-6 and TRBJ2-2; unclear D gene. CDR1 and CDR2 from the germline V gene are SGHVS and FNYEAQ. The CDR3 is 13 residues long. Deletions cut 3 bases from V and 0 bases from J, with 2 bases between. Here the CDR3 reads CASSFTNTGELFF. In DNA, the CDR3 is TGTGCCAGCAGCTTCACGAACACCGGGGAGCTGTTTTTT.

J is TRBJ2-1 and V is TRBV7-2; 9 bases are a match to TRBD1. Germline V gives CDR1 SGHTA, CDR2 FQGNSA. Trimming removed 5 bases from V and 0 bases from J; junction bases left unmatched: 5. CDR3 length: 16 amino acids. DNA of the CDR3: TGTGCCAGCAGCGTAGACAGGGGGAGCTCCTACAATGAGCAGTTCTTC. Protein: CASSVDRGSSYNEQFF.

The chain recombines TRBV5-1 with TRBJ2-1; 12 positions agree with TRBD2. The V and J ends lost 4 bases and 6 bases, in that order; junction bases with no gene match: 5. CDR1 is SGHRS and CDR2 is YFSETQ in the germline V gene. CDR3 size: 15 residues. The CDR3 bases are TGCGCCAGCAGCCCCGGACTAGCGGGAAGCAATGAGCAGTTCTTC. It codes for CASSPGLAGSNEQFF.

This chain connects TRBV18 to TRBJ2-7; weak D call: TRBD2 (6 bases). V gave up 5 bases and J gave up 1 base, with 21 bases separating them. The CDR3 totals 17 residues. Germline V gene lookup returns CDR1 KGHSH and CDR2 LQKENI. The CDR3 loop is CASSSQDSGSLSYEQYF. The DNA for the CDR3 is TGTGCCAGCTCATCTCAGGATAGCGGCTCCCTGTCCTACGAGCAGTACTTC.

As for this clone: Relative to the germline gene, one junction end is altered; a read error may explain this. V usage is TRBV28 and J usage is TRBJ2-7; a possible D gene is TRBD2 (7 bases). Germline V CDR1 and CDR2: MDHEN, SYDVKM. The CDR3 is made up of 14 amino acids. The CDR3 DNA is TGTACCAGCCTTGAAGGGGGGGCTGGCCACGAGCAGTACTTC. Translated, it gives CTSLEGGAGHEQYF.

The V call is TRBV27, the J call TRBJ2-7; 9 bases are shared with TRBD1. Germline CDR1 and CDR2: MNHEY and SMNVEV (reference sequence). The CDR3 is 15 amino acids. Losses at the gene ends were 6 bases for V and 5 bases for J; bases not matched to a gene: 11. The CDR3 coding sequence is TGTGCCAGCAGCTTCCTAGGACAGGGGAGAAACGAGCAGTACTTC. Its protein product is CASSFLGQGRNEQYF.

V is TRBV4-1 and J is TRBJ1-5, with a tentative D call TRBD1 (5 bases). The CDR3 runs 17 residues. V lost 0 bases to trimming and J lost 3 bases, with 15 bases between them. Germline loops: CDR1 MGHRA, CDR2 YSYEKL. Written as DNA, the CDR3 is TGCGCCAGCAGCCAAGATTGGGCCGACAGTCACAATCAGCCCCAGCATTTT. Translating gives CASSQDWADSHNQPQHF.

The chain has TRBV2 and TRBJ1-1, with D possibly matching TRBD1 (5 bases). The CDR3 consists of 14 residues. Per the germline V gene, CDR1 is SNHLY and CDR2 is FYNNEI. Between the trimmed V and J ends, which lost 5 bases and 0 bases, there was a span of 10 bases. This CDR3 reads CASSKGILNTEAFF. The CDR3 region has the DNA TGTGCCAGCAGTAAGGGGATCCTGAACACTGAAGCTTTCTTT.

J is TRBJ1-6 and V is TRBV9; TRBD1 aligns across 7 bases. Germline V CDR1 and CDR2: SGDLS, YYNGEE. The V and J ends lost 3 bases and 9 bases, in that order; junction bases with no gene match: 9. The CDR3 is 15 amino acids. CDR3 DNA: TGTGCCAGCAGCGAAACACAGGGGTCGGGTTCACCCCTCCACTTT. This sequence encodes CASSETQGSGSPLHF.

CDR3: CASSILGGPPQHF. CDR3 bases: TGTGCCAGTAGTATATTGGGGGGTCCGCCCCAGCATTTT. The chain combines TRBV19 with TRBJ1-5, with D perhaps matching TRBD1 (5 bases). The ends were cut back, 2 bases at V and 9 bases at J, with 11 bases in the middle. CDR1 and CDR2 (germline): LNHDA, SQIVND (reference sequence). The CDR3 extends over 13 amino acids.

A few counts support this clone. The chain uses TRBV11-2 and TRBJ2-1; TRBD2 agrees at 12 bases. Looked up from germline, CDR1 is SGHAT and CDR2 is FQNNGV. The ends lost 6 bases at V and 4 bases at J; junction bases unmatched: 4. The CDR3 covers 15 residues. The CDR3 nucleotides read TGTGCCAGCAGGACTAGCGGGGGAAGGTACAATGAGCAGTTCTTC. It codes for CASRTSGGRYNEQFF. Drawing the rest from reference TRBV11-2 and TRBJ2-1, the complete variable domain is EAGVAQSPRYKIIEKRQSVAFWCNPISGHATLYWYQQILGQGPKLLIQFQNNGVVDDSQLPKDRFSAERLKGVDSTLKIQPAKLEDSAVYLCASRTSGGRYNEQFFGPGTRLTVL.

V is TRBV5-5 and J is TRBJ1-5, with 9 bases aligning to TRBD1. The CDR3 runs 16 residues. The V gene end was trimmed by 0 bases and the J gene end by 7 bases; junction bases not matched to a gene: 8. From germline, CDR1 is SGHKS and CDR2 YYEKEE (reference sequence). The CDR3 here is CASSLAQQGAGQPQHF. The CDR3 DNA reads TGTGCCAGCAGCTTGGCCCAACAGGGGGCCGGGCAGCCCCAGCATTTT.

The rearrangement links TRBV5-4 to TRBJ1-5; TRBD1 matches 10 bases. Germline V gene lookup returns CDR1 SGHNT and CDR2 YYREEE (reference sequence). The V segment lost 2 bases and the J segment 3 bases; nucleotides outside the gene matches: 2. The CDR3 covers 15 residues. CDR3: CASSFGTGDNQPQHF. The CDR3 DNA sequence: TGTGCCAGCAGCTTCGGGACAGGGGACAATCAGCCCCAGCATTTT.

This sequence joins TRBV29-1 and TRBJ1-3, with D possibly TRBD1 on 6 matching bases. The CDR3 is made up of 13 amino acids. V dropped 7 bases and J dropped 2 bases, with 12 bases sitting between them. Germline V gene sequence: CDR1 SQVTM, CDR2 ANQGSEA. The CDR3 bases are TGCAGCGCCTCTAAGGGGGCTGGAAACACCATATATTTT. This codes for CSASKGAGNTIYF.

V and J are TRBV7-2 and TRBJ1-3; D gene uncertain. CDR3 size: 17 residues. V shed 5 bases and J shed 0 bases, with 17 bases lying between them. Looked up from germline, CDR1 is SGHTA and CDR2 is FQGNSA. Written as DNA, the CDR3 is TGTGCCAGCAGCCCACGGGAGGGCCGCCTCTCTGGAAACACCATATATTTT. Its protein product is CASSPREGRLSGNTIYF.